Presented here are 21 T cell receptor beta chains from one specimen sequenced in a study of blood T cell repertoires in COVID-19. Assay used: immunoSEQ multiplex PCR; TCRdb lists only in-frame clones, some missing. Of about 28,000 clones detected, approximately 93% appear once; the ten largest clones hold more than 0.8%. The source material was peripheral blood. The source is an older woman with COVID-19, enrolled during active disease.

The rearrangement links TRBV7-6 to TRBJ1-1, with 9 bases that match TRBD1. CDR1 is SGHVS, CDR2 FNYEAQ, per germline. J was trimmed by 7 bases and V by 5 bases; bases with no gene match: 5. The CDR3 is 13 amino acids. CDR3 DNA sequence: TGTGCCAGCAGCAGTACAGGGGGCAATGAAGCTTTCTTT. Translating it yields CASSSTGGNEAFF.

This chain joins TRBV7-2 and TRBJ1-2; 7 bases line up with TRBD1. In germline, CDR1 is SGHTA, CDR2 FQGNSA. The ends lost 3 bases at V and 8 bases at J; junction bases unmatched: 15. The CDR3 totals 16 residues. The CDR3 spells CASSFLRYRGAVGYTF. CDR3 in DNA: TGTGCCAGCAGCTTCCTCCGATACAGGGGAGCGGTCGGCTACACCTTC. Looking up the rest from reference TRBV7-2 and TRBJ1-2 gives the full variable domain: GAGVSQSPSNKVTEKGKDVELRCDPISGHTALYWYRQSLGQGLEFLIYFQGNSAPDKSGLPSDRFSAERTGGSVSTLTIQRTQQEDSAVYLCASSFLRYRGAVGYTFGSGTRLTVV.

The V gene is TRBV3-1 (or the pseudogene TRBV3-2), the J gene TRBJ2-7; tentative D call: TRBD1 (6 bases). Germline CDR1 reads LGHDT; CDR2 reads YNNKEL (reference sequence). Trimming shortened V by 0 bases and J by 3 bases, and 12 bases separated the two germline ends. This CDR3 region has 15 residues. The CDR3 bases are TGTGCCAGCAGCCAAGAGCGTACAGGGTACTACGAGCAGTACTTC. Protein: CASSQERTGYYEQYF.

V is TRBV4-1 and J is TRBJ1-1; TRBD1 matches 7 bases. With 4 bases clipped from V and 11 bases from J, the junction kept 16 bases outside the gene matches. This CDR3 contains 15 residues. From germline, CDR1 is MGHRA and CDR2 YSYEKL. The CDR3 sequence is CASSPWDSPFTSAFF. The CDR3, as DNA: TGCGCCAGCAGCCCTTGGGACAGCCCATTTACATCGGCTTTCTTT.

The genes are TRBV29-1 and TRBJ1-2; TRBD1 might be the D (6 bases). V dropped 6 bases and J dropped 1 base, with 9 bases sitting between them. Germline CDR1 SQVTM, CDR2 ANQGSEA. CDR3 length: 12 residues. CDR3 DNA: TGCAGCGTCCTAGGGGGTAACTATGGCTACACCTTC. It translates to CSVLGGNYGYTF.

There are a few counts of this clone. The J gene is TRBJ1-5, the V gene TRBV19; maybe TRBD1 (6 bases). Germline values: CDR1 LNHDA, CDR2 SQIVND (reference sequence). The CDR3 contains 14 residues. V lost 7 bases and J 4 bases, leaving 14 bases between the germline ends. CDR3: CASNLRGANQPQHF. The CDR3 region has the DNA TGTGCCAGTAACCTCCGGGGGGCGAATCAGCCCCAGCATTTT.

In DNA form, the CDR3 reads TGTGCCAGCAGCAATCAAGGGGGATTCACAGATACGCAGTATTTT. Its translation: CASSNQGGFTDTQYF. V is TRBV7-2 and J is TRBJ2-3; possible D gene TRBD1, 6 bases. Between the trimmed V and J ends, which lost 5 bases and 2 bases, there was a span of 14 bases. This CDR3 is 15 amino acids long. Germline V gene lookup returns CDR1 SGHTA and CDR2 FQGNSA.

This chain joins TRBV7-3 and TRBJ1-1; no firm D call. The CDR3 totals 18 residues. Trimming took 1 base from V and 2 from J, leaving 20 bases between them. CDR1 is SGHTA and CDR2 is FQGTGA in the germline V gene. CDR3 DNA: TGTGCCAGCAGCTTAAATCCAGGTGTTCCCCCAGATAACACTGAAGCTTTCTTT. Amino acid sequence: CASSLNPGVPPDNTEAFF.

The CDR3 here is CASRDRGQANYGYTF. The CDR3 bases are TGTGCCAGCAGGGACAGGGGGCAAGCTAACTATGGCTACACCTTC. The chain joins TRBV28 to TRBJ1-2; 11 bases are shared with TRBD1. This CDR3 has 15 residues. V lost 6 bases and J lost 0; bases outside the gene matches: 3. Germline V CDR1 and CDR2: MDHEN, SYDVKM.

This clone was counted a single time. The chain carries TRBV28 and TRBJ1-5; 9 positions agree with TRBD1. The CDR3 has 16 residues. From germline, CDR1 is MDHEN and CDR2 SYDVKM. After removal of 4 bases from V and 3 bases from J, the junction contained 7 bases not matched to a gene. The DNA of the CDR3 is TGTGCCAGCAGTTCCGCCGGGACAGGGTTCAATCAGCCCCAGCATTTT. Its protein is CASSSAGTGFNQPQHF.

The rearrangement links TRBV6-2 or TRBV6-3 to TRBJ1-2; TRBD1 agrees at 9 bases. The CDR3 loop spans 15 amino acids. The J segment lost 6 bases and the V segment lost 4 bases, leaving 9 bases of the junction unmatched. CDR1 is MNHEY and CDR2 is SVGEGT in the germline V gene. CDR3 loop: CASSSPDRGKDGYTF. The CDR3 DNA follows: TGTGCCAGCAGTTCCCCGGACAGGGGTAAAGATGGCTACACCTTC.

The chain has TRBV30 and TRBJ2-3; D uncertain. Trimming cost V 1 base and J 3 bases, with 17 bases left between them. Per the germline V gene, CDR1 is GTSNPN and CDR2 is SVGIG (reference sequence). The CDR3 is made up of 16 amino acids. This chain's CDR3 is CAWSATRVTRTDTQYF. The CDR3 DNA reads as TGTGCCTGGAGTGCTACCCGAGTAACTCGGACAGATACGCAGTATTTT.

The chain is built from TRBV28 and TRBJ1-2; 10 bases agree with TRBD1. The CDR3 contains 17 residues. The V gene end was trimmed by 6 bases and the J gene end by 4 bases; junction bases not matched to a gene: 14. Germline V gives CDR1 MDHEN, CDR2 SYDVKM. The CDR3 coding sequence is TGTGCCAGCAGGTCACCGGGACAGGGGAATCTCGGCTATGGCTACACCTTC. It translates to CASRSPGQGNLGYGYTF.

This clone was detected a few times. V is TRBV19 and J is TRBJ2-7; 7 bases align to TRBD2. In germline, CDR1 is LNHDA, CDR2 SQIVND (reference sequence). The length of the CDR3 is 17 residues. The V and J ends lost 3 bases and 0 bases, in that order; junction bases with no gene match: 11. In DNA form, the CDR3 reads TGTGCCAGTAGTATTTTTTCTAGCGGAGACATCTCCTACGAGCAGTACTTC. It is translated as CASSIFSSGDISYEQYF.

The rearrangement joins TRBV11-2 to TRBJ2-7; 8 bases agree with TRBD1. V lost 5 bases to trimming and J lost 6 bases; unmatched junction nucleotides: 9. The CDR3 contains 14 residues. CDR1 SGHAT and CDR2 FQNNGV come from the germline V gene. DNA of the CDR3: TGTGCCAGCAGCCCGTCGGGACAGGTCGGCGAGCAGTACTTC. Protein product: CASSPSGQVGEQYF.

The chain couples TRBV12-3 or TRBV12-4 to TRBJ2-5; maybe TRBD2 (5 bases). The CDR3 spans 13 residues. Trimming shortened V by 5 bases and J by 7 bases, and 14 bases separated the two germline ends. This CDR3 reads CASSPDSPWTQYF. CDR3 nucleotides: TGTGCCAGCAGTCCGGACTCCCCGTGGACCCAGTACTTC.

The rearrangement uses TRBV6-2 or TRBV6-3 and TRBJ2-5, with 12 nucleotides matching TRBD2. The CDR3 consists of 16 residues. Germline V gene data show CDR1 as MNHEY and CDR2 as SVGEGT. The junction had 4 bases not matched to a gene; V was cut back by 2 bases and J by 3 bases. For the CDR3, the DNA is TGTGCCAGCAGTTACCCTGGACTAGCGGGAAAAGAGACCCAGTACTTC. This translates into CASSYPGLAGKETQYF.

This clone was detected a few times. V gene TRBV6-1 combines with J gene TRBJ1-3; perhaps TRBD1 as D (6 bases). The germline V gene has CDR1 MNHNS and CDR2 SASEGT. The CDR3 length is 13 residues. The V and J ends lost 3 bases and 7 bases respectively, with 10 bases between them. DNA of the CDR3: TGTGCCAGCAGTGATAATCAGGGGAACACCATATATTTT. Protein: CASSDNQGNTIYF.

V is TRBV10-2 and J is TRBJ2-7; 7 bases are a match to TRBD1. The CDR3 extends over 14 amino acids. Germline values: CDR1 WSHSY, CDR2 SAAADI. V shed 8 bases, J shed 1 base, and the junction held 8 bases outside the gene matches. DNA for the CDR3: TGCGCCAGCGAGGAAGGGACAGCTTCCTACGAGCAGTACTTC. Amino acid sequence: CASEEGTASYEQYF.

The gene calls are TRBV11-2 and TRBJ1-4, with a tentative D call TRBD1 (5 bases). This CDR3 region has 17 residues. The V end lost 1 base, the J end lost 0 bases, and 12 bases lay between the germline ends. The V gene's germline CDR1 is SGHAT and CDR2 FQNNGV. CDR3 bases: TGTGCCAGCAGCTTAGCGGGCGGGGCCGCAACTAATGAAAAACTGTTTTTT. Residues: CASSLAGGAATNEKLFF.

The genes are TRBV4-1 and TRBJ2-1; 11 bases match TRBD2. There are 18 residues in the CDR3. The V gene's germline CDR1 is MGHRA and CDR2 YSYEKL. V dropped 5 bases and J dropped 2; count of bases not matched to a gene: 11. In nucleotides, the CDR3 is TGCGCCAGCAGCGTCGCGGCACTAGCGGGGGCCACCTACAATGAGCAGTTCTTC. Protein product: CASSVAALAGATYNEQFF.